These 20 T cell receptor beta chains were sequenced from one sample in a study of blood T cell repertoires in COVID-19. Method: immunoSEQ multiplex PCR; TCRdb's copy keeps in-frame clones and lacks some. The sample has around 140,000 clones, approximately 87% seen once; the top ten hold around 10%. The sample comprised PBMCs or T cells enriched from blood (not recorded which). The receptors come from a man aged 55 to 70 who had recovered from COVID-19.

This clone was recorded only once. CDR3 nucleotides: TGTGCCAGCAGTTACTCTCCCAGAGGCGCCTCCTACGAGCAGTACTTC. This sequence encodes CASSYSPRGASYEQYF. This rearrangement joins TRBV6-5 to TRBJ2-7; no clear D gene. V was trimmed by 0 bases and J by 0 bases, leaving 12 bases between them. Germline values: CDR1 MNHEY, CDR2 SVGAGI. The CDR3 contains 16 residues.

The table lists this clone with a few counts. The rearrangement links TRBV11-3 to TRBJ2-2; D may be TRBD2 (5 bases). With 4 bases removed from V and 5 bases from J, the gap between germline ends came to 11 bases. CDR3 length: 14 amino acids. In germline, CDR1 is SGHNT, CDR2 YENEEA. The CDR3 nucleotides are TGTGCCAGCAGCTCGAGACGGGATACCGGGGAGCTGTTTTTT. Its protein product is CASSSRRDTGELFF.

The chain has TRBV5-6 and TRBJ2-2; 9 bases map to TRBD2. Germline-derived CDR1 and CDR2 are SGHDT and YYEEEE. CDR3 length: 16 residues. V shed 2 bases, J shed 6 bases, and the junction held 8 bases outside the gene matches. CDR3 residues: CASSFGLAGNPGELFF. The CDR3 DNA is TGTGCCAGCAGCTTTGGCCTAGCGGGAAATCCCGGGGAGCTGTTTTTT.

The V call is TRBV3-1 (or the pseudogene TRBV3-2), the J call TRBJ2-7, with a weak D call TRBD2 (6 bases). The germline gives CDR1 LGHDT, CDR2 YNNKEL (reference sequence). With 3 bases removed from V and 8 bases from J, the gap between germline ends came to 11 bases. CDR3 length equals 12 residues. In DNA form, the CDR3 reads TGTGCCAGCAGCCATAGCGGACCTAAGCAGTACTTC. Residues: CASSHSGPKQYF.

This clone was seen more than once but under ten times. As DNA, the CDR3 is TGTGCCAGCAGATTGGTCCGGGTTGGCAATCAGCCCCAGCATTTT. This gives the protein CASRLVRVGNQPQHF. The chain recombines TRBV28 with TRBJ1-5; D remains ambiguous. CDR3 length: 15 residues. Germline lookup yields CDR1 MDHEN and CDR2 SYDVKM. The V gene lost 6 bases and the J gene lost 2 bases, with 14 bases spanning the gap.

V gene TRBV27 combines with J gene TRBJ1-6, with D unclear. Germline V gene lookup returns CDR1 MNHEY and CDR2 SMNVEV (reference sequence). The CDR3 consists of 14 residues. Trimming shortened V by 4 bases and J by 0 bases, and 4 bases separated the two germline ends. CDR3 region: CASSWSSYNSPLHF. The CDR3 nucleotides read TGTGCCAGCAGTTGGAGCTCCTATAATTCACCCCTCCACTTT.

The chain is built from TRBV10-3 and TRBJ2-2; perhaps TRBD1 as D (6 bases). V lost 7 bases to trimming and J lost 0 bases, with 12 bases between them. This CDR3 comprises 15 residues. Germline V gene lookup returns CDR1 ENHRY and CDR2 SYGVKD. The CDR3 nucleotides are TGTGCCATCACCCGGGACATCGCGAACACCGGGGAGCTGTTTTTT. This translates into CAITRDIANTGELFF.

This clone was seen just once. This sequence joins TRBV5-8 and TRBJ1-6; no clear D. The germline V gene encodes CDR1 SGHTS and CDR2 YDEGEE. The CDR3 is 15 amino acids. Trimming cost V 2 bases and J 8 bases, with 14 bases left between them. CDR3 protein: CASSFRQDYDSPLHF. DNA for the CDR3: TGTGCCAGCAGCTTCCGTCAGGATTATGATTCACCCCTCCACTTT. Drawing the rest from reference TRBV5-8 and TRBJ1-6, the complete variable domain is EAGVTQSPTHLIKTRGQQATLRCSPISGHTSVYWYQQALGLGLQFLLWYDEGEERNRGNFPPRFSGRQFPNYSSELNVNALELEDSALYLCASSFRQDYDSPLHFGNGTRLTVT.

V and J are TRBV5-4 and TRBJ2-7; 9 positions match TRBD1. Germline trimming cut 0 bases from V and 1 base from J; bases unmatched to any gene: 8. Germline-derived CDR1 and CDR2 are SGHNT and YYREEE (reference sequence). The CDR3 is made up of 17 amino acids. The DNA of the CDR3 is TGTGCCAGCAGCTTGGGCCCCGGACAGGGGATTTCCTACGAGCAGTACTTC. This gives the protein CASSLGPGQGISYEQYF.

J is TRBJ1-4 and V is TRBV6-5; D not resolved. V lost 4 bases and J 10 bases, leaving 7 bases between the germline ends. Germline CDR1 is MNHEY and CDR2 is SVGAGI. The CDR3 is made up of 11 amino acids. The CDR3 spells CASSSRGKLFF. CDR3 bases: TGTGCCAGCAGTTCGCGGGGAAAACTGTTTTTT.

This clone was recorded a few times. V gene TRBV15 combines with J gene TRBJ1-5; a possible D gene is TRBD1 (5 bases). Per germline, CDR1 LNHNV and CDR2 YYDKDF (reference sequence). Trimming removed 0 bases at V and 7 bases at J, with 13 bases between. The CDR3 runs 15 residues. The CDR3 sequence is CATSRDGTRGQPQHF. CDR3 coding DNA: TGTGCCACCAGCAGAGATGGGACTCGGGGGCAGCCCCAGCATTTT.

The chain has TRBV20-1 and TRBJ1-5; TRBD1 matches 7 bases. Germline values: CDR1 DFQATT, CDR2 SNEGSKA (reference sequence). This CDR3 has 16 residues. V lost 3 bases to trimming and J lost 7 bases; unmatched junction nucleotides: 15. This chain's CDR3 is CSASTTTGASKQPQHF. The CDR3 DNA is TGCAGTGCTAGTACGACAACAGGGGCGTCAAAACAGCCCCAGCATTTT.

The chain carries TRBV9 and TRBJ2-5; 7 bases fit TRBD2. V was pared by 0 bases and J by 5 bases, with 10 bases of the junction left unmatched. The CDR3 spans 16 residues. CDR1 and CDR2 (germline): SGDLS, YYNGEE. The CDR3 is CASSVAIGAGEETQYF. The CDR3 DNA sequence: TGTGCCAGCAGCGTAGCTATTGGGGCGGGGGAGGAGACCCAGTACTTC.

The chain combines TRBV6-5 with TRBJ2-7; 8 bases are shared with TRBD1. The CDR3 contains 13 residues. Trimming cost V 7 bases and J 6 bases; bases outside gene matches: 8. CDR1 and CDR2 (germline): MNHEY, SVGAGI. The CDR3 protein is CASTGQGLAEQYF. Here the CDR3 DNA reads TGTGCCAGCACAGGACAGGGTCTTGCCGAGCAGTACTTC.

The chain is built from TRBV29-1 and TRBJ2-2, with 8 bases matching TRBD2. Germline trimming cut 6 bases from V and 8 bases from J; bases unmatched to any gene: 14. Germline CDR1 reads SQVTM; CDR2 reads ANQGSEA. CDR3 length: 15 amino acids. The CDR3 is CSVTRASGSFGELFF. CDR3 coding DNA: TGCAGCGTCACTAGGGCCAGCGGGAGTTTTGGGGAGCTGTTTTTT.

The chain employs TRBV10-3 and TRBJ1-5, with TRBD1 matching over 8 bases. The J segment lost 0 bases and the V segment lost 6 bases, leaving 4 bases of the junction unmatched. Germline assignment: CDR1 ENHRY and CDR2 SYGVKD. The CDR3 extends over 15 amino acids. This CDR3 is CAISRTGSSNQPQHF. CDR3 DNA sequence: TGTGCCATCAGCCGGACAGGGAGTAGCAATCAGCCCCAGCATTTT.

This chain's CDR3 is CATSRVRGGTATYGYTF. The CDR3 coding sequence is TGTGCCACCAGCAGAGTTCGGGGTGGGACAGCGACCTATGGCTACACCTTC. The chain couples TRBV15 to TRBJ1-2, with 7 bases identical to TRBD1. J gave up 4 bases and V 1 base, and 12 bases lay outside the gene matches. Germline CDR1 is LNHNV and CDR2 is YYDKDF (reference sequence). The CDR3 covers 17 residues. The full variable domain, its missing parts supplied by reference TRBV15 and TRBJ1-2, is DAMVIQNPRYQVTQFGKPVTLSCSQTLNHNVMYWYQQKSSQAPKLLFHYYDKDFNNEADTPDNFQSRRPNTSFCFLDIRSPGLGDTAMYLCATSRVRGGTATYGYTFGSGTRLTVV.

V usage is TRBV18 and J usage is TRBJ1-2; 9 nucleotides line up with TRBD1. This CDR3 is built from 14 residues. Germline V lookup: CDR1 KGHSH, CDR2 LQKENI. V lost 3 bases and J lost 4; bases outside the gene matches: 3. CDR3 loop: CASSPGQGGYGYTF. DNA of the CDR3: TGTGCCAGCTCACCGGGACAGGGTGGCTATGGCTACACCTTC.

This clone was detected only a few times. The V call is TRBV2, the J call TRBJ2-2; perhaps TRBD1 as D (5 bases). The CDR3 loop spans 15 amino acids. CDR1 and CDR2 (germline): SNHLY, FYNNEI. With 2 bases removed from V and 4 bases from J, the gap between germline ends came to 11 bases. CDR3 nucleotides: TGTGCCAGCAGTGAAAGTGGGGCGGCCACCGGGGAGCTGTTTTTT. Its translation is CASSESGAATGELFF. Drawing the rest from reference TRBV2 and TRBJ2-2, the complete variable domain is EPEVTQTPSHQVTQMGQEVILRCVPISNHLYFYWYRQILGQKVEFLVSFYNNEISEKSEIFDDQFSVERPDGSNFTLKIRSTKLEDSAMYFCASSESGAATGELFFGEGSRLTVL.

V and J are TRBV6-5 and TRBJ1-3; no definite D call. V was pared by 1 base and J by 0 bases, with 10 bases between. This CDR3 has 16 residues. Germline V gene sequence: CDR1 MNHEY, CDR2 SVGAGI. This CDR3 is CASSYYARDSGNTIYF. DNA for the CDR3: TGTGCCAGCAGTTACTACGCCCGGGACTCTGGAAACACCATATATTTT.